The present entry profiles one T cell receptor beta chain with its context. Using immunoSEQ multiplex PCR, the repertoire was profiled, and TCRdb retains in-frame clones only, with some absent. The data hold tens of thousands of clones, with around 97% observed a single time. The sample is drawn from a study of siplizumab effects on memory and regulatory T cells. V lost 4 bases, J lost 3 bases, and 13 bases lay in between. There are 14 residues in the CDR3. Germline V gives CDR1 MDHEN, CDR2 SYDVKM. The source is a human donor in good health. The J gene is TRBJ2-7, the V gene TRBV28, with D unclear. The specimen was naive CD4+ T cells sorted from blood. Here the CDR3 DNA reads TGTGCCAGCAGTTCCCCGGGCCTGTTCTACGAGCAGTACTTC. This sequence encodes CASSSPGLFYEQYF.